This passage covers 23 T cell receptor beta chains from one sample sequenced in a study of early T cells in non-severe SARS-CoV-2 infection (dated by TCRdb to about 2021). The protocol used for the library was 5' RACE. Reads for this sample came from a NextSeq 500. TCRdb ran its own pipeline on the public reads, namely fastp trimming at Q25 and MiXCR clone calling, and kept in-frame beta chains. Every entry covers one CDR3 protein and lists the most common genes and DNA from its rows. Here the sample has around 30,000 distinct CDR3 sequences; around 5.3% occur a single time. Approximately 25% of the sample goes to the ten largest clones. Material for sequencing was whole blood. All receptors derive from an adult who was a healthcare worker with PCR-confirmed SARS-CoV-2 infection or an uninfected control (not recorded which).

This clonotype was detected many times. The V gene is TRBV6-5, the J gene TRBJ1-2, with unresolved D. This CDR3 spans 13 amino acids. With 0 bases removed from V and 8 bases from J, the gap between germline ends came to 10 bases. Germline V gives CDR1 MNHEY, CDR2 SVGAGI. Here the CDR3 DNA reads TGTGCCAGCAGTTACTCGACTGGGCTCGGCTACACCTTC. This gives the protein CASSYSTGLGYTF.

The sample holds many counts of this clonotype. The genes are TRBV28 and TRBJ2-3; D is possibly TRBD2 (5 bases). The CDR3 is 17 amino acids. Germline V CDR1 and CDR2: MDHEN, SYDVKM. The V end was cut by 1 base, the J end by 1 base, with 15 bases between. The CDR3 loop reads CASSLFTGDSGTDTQYF. The CDR3 DNA follows: TGTGCCAGCAGTTTATTCACCGGGGATAGCGGCACAGATACGCAGTATTTT.

This clonotype has at least ten counts. This CDR3 reads CASSLGLAGVHWGYNEQFF. The DNA for the CDR3 is TGTGCCAGCAGCTTAGGACTAGCGGGAGTCCACTGGGGATACAATGAGCAGTTCTTC. This chain uses TRBV11-3 with TRBJ2-1; TRBD2 matches at 12 bases. V was pared by 1 base and J by 4 bases, with 11 bases of the junction left unmatched. CDR1 and CDR2 (germline): SGHNT, YENEEA. The CDR3 runs 19 residues. Combining the CDR3 with reference TRBV11-3 and TRBJ2-1 gives the whole variable domain EAGVVQSPRYKIIEKKQPVAFWCNPISGHNTLYWYLQNLGQGPELLIRYENEEAVDDSQLPKDRFSAERLKGVDSTLKIQPAELGDSAVYLCASSLGLAGVHWGYNEQFFGPGTRLTVL.

A few counts support this clonotype. The chain links TRBV4-2 to TRBJ2-3; weak D call: TRBD1 (6 bases). V lost 1 base and J 2 bases, leaving 19 bases between the germline ends. Germline CDR1 reads LGHNA; CDR2 reads YNFKEQ. CDR3 length: 18 amino acids. In DNA form, the CDR3 reads TGTGCCAGCAGCCAAGTCGCCGGGACACCCACCCCCACAGATACGCAGTATTTT. Residues: CASSQVAGTPTPTDTQYF.

This clonotype turned up a few times. The rearrangement links TRBV11-2 to TRBJ2-2; D might be TRBD1 (5 bases). With 1 base removed from V and 1 base from J, the gap between germline ends came to 7 bases. CDR3 size: 15 residues. Germline CDR1 reads SGHAT; CDR2 reads FQNNGV. For the CDR3, the DNA is TGTGCCAGCAGCTTAGCAACAGGGAACACCGGGGAGCTGTTTTTT. This sequence encodes CASSLATGNTGELFF.

This clonotype appeared many times. The chain couples TRBV5-6 to TRBJ2-3; D is possibly TRBD1 (5 bases). The CDR3 length is 15 residues. Trimming removed 0 bases at V and 0 bases at J, with 8 bases between. Per the germline V gene, CDR1 is SGHDT and CDR2 is YYEEEE. The CDR3 loop reads CASSLGQGSTDTQYF. The CDR3 region has the DNA TGTGCCAGCAGCTTGGGGCAGGGAAGCACAGATACGCAGTATTTT.

The chain combines TRBV19 with TRBJ1-5; maybe TRBD1 (6 bases). Germline CDR1 is LNHDA and CDR2 is SQIVND (reference sequence). V lost 3 bases to trimming and J lost 6 bases, with 12 bases between them. The CDR3 sequence is 14 residues long. The CDR3 bases are TGTGCCAGTAGTATGGGCGGGGGCCCTCAGCCCCAGCATTTT. This encodes CASSMGGGPQPQHF.

The table lists this clonotype with a count of one. A single base separates this from a much larger clone, so it may be a read error. DNA for the CDR3: TGTGTCAGCTCACCAACTGACAGATTAGGGGAAAAACTGTTTTTT. It is translated as CVSSPTDRLGEKLFF. This chain connects TRBV18 to TRBJ1-4; perhaps TRBD1 as D (5 bases). The CDR3 loop spans 15 amino acids. Germline V gives CDR1 KGHSH, CDR2 LQKENI.

This chain links TRBV7-9 with TRBJ2-3; possibly TRBD2 for D (7 bases). This CDR3 spans 14 amino acids. Germline CDR1 SEHNR, CDR2 FQNEAQ (reference sequence). V was clipped by 7 bases and J by 0 bases, with 11 bases between them. The CDR3 DNA reads as TGTGCCAGCACTAAGGGGGGGAGCACAGATACGCAGTATTTT. Protein sequence: CASTKGGSTDTQYF.

The V call is TRBV28, the J call TRBJ2-1, with 7 bases lining up with TRBD2. With 8 bases clipped from V and 9 bases from J, the junction kept 7 bases outside the gene matches. The CDR3 extends over 12 amino acids. In germline, CDR1 is MDHEN, CDR2 SYDVKM. CDR3: CASSSREGEQFF. The CDR3 region has the DNA TGTGCCAGCTCCTCTAGGGAGGGTGAGCAGTTCTTC.

The sample holds many counts of this clonotype. The V call is TRBV6-1, the J call TRBJ2-1; 12 bases agree with TRBD2. Germline V gene lookup returns CDR1 MNHNS and CDR2 SASEGT. CDR3 length equals 16 residues. Unmatched junction bases numbered 5, after V lost 4 bases and J lost 4 bases. The CDR3 region is CASSAASGRAYNEQFF. The CDR3 DNA reads TGTGCCAGCAGTGCGGCTAGCGGGAGGGCGTACAATGAGCAGTTCTTC.

This clonotype has a count of ten or more. The V and J genes are TRBV20-1 and TRBJ2-4; D possibly corresponds to TRBD2 (7 bases). There are 14 residues in the CDR3. Germline CDR1 DFQATT, CDR2 SNEGSKA (reference sequence). V shed 6 bases and J shed 1 base, with 13 bases lying between them. The CDR3 is CSAPGGLAKNIQYF. CDR3 nucleotide sequence: TGCAGTGCCCCCGGGGGGCTGGCCAAAAACATTCAGTACTTC.

This clonotype was recorded many times. This rearrangement joins TRBV12-3 or TRBV12-4 to TRBJ2-2; no definite D call. The CDR3 is 14 residues long. V was trimmed by 6 bases and J by 6 bases, leaving 14 bases between them. The CDR3 is CASSTGSPSGELFF. In DNA, the CDR3 is TGTGCCAGCAGCACCGGGTCCCCCTCCGGGGAGCTGTTTTTT.

This clonotype was detected a few times. Since a much larger clone is just one base distant, this may be a read error. The J gene is TRBJ1-1, the V gene TRBV5-6, with 7 bases aligning to TRBD1. The length of the CDR3 is 15 residues. Looked up from germline, CDR1 is SGHDT and CDR2 is YYEEEE. CDR3 sequence (DNA): TGTGTCAGCAGCCGTTTGTACCGGGACAGCACTGAAGCTTTCTTT. It is translated as CVSSRLYRDSTEAFF.

The DNA of the CDR3 is TGTGCCAGCAGCGTAGAAGGTTGGGCAGATACGCAGTATTTT. Its protein product is CASSVEGWADTQYF. V gene TRBV9 combines with J gene TRBJ2-3; D remains ambiguous. Germline V gene data show CDR1 as SGDLS and CDR2 as YYNGEE. The V end was cut by 0 bases, the J end by 4 bases, with 9 bases between. CDR3 size: 14 residues.

This clonotype has at least ten counts. The rearrangement joins TRBV19 to TRBJ2-2; the D gene could be TRBD1 or TRBD2 (6 bases each). Germline values: CDR1 LNHDA, CDR2 SQIVND (reference sequence). The V and J ends lost 5 bases and 3 bases respectively, with 16 bases between them. This CDR3 has 16 residues. This CDR3 reads CASSPPGAPHTGELFF. In DNA form, the CDR3 reads TGTGCCAGTAGTCCCCCGGGGGCTCCACACACCGGGGAGCTGTTTTTT.

This clonotype has more than one count but fewer than ten. The chain couples TRBV6-5 to TRBJ2-7, with no clear D. Germline CDR1 MNHEY, CDR2 SVGAGI. The CDR3 has 15 amino acids. V gave up 0 bases and J gave up 2 bases, with 11 bases separating them. The CDR3 here is CASSYSGRFTYEQYF. DNA for the CDR3: TGTGCCAGCAGTTACTCGGGCAGGTTTACCTACGAGCAGTACTTC.

In its sample, this clonotype was seen many times. The genes are TRBV4-3 and TRBJ1-3; D is unresolved. The V end was cut by 0 bases, the J end by 0 bases, with 0 bases between. The CDR3 contains 13 residues. Germline V gene sequence: CDR1 LGHNA, CDR2 YSLEER. CDR3 in amino acids: CASSQDSGNTIYF. CDR3 sequence (DNA): TGCGCCAGCAGCCAAGACTCTGGAAACACCATATATTTT.

Written as DNA, the CDR3 is TGTGCCAGCAGTTTTTCTAGCGGGGGGGCCTACAATGAGCAGTTCTTC. This translates into CASSFSSGGAYNEQFF. The chain recombines TRBV25-1 with TRBJ2-1; the match to TRBD2 covers 12 bases. Germline V gene sequence: CDR1 MGHDK, CDR2 SYGVNS. J gave up 2 bases and V 5 bases, and 4 bases lay outside the gene matches. The CDR3 has 16 amino acids.

At least ten counts were recorded for this clonotype. This chain connects TRBV20-1 to TRBJ2-3; perhaps TRBD2 as D (6 bases). The CDR3 length is 16 residues. Germline-derived CDR1 and CDR2 are DFQATT and SNEGSKA (reference sequence). Trimming cost V 0 bases and J 2 bases, with 15 bases left between them. This CDR3 is CSARDWAAGSTDTQYF. The CDR3 DNA sequence: TGCAGTGCTAGAGATTGGGCGGCGGGATCCACAGATACGCAGTATTTT.

This clonotype was found many times. V and J are TRBV20-1 and TRBJ1-1, with 10 bases fitting TRBD1. The CDR3 extends over 13 amino acids. Germline assignment: CDR1 DFQATT and CDR2 SNEGSKA (reference sequence). After removal of 3 bases from V and 6 bases from J, the junction contained 4 bases not matched to a gene. CDR3 protein: CSASQDRGAEAFF. The DNA for the CDR3 is TGCAGTGCTAGTCAGGACAGGGGGGCTGAAGCTTTCTTT.

CDR3 residues: CASSSPDRGETQYF. DNA for the CDR3: TGTGCCAGCAGCTCCCCCGACAGGGGAGAGACCCAGTACTTC. This sequence joins TRBV7-6 and TRBJ2-5; 8 bases are shared with TRBD1. CDR1 SGHVS and CDR2 FNYEAQ come from the germline V gene. J gave up 4 bases and V 4 bases, and 5 bases lay outside the gene matches. This CDR3 region has 14 residues.

This chain connects TRBV12-3 or TRBV12-4 to TRBJ1-2; D remains ambiguous. With 1 base removed from V and 4 bases from J, the gap between germline ends came to 7 bases. The CDR3 runs to 13 residues. CDR3 region: CASSLETPYGYTF. The DNA of the CDR3 is TGTGCCAGCAGTTTAGAGACACCCTATGGCTACACCTTC.